This T cell receptor (beta chain) was sequenced for a study of cytomegalovirus exposure and HLA in healthy donors. In the PCR, 60 Vbeta and 13 Jbeta primers were used. Sequenced by immunoSEQ multiplex PCR; TCRdb stores in-frame clones only, minus some. The profile shows 200,000 to 250,000 clones, about 80% of them singletons. Findings and limits, study-wide: Available immune exposure information was restricted to CMV serostatus only. Cytomegalovirus-associated TCR beta chains were listed, numbering around 150.

In the case of this clone: Its antigen is undetermined.

The sequence was collected from a girl aged 10-17 years in good health and CMV-seronegative. The sample comprised PBMCs.

The CDR3 sequence: CASQVGTGAYNEQFF. CDR3 DNA: TGTGCCTCCCAGGTCGGGACAGGGGCCTACAATGAGCAGTTCTTC. The chain uses TRBV9 and TRBJ2-1; 10 nucleotides match TRBD1. CDR3 length: 15 amino acids. The germline V gene encodes CDR1 SGDLS and CDR2 YYNGEE. V lost 10 bases, J lost 2 bases, and 9 bases stayed unmatched.